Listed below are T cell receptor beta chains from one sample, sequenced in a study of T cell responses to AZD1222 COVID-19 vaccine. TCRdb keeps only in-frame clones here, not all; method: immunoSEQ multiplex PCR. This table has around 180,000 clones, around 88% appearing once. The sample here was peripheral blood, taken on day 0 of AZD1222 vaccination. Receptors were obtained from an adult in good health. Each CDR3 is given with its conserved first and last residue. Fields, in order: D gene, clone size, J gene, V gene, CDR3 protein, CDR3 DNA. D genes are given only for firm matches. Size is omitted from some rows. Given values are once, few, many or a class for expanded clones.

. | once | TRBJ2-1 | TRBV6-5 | CASRMDGSSYNEQFF | TGTGCCAGCAGGATGGACGGAAGCTCCTACAATGAGCAGTTCTTC
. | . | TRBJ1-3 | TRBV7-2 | CASSLAGGGTGNTIYF | TGTGCCAGCAGCTTAGCGGGTGGAGGGACTGGAAACACCATATATTTT
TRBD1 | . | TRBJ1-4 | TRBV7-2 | CASSSGTGYPEGGKLFF | TGTGCCAGCAGTTCCGGGACAGGGTATCCGGAGGGGGGGAAACTGTTTTTT
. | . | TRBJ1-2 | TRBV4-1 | CASSQDGAGRGYTF | TGCGCCAGCAGCCAAGATGGAGCCGGCCGTGGCTACACCTTC
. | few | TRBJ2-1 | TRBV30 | CAWSETGTVGDEQFF | TGTGCCTGGAGCGAGACCGGGACTGTTGGCGATGAGCAGTTCTTC
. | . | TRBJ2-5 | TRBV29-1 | CSVTLQGIQETQYF | TGCAGCGTTACCTTACAGGGCATCCAAGAGACCCAGTACTTC
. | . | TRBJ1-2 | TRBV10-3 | CAISEGRAGYTF | TGTGCCATCAGTGAGGGCAGGGCTGGCTACACCTTC
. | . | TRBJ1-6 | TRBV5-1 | CASSLEGGNNSPLHF | TGCGCCAGCAGCTTGGAAGGGGGAAATAATTCACCCCTCCACTTT
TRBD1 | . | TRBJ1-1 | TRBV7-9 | CASSGIGQGGFTEAFF | TGTGCCAGCAGCGGGATCGGGCAGGGGGGGTTCACTGAAGCTTTCTTT
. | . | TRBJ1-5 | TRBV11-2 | CASSHRLNQPQHF | TGTGCCAGCAGTCACAGGCTCAATCAGCCCCAGCATTTT
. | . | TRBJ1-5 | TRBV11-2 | CASSLWGGPQHF | TGTGCCAGCAGCTTATGGGGGGGGCCCCAGCATTTT
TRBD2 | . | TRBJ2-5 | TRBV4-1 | CASSQDGEGNRETQYF | TGCGCCAGCAGCCAAGATGGGGAGGGCAACAGGGAGACCCAGTACTTC
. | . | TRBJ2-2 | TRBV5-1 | CASGTGSDTGELFF | TGCGCCAGCGGCACAGGGAGTGACACCGGGGAGCTGTTTTTT
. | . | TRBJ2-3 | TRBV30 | CAWSTLGGSTDTQYF | TGTGCCTGGAGTACCCTAGGGGGAAGCACAGATACGCAGTATTTT
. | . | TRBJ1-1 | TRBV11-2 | CASSLDRGGNTEAFF | TGTGCCAGCAGCTTAGATCGAGGCGGTAACACTGAAGCTTTCTTT
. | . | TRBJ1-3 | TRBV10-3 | CAISESYGYSGNTIYF | TGTGCCATCAGTGAGTCGTATGGGTACTCTGGAAACACCATATATTTT
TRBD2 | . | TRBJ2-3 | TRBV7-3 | CASSFGGGPPDTQYF | TGTGCCAGCAGCTTTGGCGGGGGGCCGCCAGATACGCAGTATTTT
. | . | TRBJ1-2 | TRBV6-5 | CASTIRGGAYYGYTF | TGTGCCAGCACCATCCGTGGGGGGGCCTACTATGGCTACACCTTC
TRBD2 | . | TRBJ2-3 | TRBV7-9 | CASSPLAGGPGDTQYF | TGTGCCAGCAGCCCACTAGCGGGGGGGCCTGGAGATACGCAGTATTTT